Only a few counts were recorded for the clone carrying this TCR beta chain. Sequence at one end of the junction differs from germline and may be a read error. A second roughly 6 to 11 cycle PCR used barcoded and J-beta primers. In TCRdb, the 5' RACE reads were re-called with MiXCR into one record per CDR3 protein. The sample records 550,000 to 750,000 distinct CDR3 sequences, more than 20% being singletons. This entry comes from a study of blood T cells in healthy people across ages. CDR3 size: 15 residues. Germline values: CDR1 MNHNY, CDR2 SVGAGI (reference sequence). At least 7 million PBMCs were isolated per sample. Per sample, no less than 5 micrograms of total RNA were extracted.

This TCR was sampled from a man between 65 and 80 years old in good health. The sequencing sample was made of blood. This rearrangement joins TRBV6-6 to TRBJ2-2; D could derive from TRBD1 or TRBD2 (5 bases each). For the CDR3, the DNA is TGTACCAGCAGTTACTCGGGGCAGCACACCGGGGAGCTGTTTTTT. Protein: CTSSYSGQHTGELFF.